This TCR beta chain was profiled in a study of T cells in Graves' hyperthyroidism and ophthalmopathy (dated by TCRdb to between 2017 and 2020). A note on the overall study: Peripheral blood samples were taken at the time of initial diagnosis, prior to any treatment. Following sampling, methimazole starting at 30 mg daily was given to hyperthyroidism patients, and high-dose intravenous methylprednisolone was given to ophthalmopathy patients. According to the paper, TCR Vbeta CDR3 sequencing was carried out on 135 peripheral blood samples, which came from 40 to 45 ophthalmopathy, around 74 hyperthyroidism and roughly 17 progressor patients. Whether ophthalmopathy could be predicted prospectively was tested in an independent validation cohort made up of approximately 19 hyperthyroidism patients plus 17 patients who later progressed to ophthalmopathy. The roughly 91 discovery patients were randomly split 7:3 into training and test sets. The study also compared thyroid tissue and blood T-cell repertoires from five or six Graves' hyperthyroidism patients. To identify distinguishing TCR V-J signatures, a discovery cohort of some 100 patients was used, comprising roughly 45 with Graves' ophthalmopathy and 57 with stable Graves' hyperthyroidism. Beyond this particular receptor, the publication reports: In validation, the model predicted progression to ophthalmopathy with 65% to 71% sensitivity and over 72% specificity, a median of around six months before onset. Sample size was not statistically predetermined, and blinding of investigators to group allocation was not performed. In cross-validation, a model built on a 13 V-J signature told ophthalmopathy apart from stable hyperthyroidism with under 90% sensitivity and approximately 81% specificity, and in testing the same model reached 80%/75%. Most expanded thyroid clonotypes (frequency above 0.001) were also found in blood, which suggests that blood repertoires may mirror thyroid immune responses.

The TCR beta CDR3 regions were amplified from the RNA transcripts. The first round of RT-PCR for the TCR CDR3 was performed with the HTBI primer set and the Qiagen OneStep RT-PCR kit. Libraries were constructed in a second round of multiplex PCR, after which size selection and purification were performed. Libraries were sequenced paired-end with 100 bp reads on an Illumina HiSeq2000. Regarding the original processing steps: SOAPnuke was used to process the raw data, with reads discarded if the reads contained adapters or uncalled bases, had a mean Phred below 15, or lacked an exact constant-primer or identifier match. COPE v1.2.5 was used to merge high-quality paired reads, and clonotypes were defined as unique nucleotide sequences. Clonotypes were aligned to IMGT TRBV, TRBD and TRBJ reference segments using MiTCR v1.1. Analysis was restricted to V-J combinations with a frequency above 0.0001, which covered roughly 99% of repertoires. A TCS score was defined as the ratio of F50 (clonal expansion) to E x V (chaos), with BLOSUM62-based TCRdist applied between CDR3 peptides within each V-J. Welch's t-statistics and random forest reduced around 550 V-J features to roughly 13, which were used in a naive Bayes classifier (R e1071). The raw public data were reprocessed by TCRdb itself: fastp quality trimming at Q25, MiXCR clonotype calling, in-frame beta chains only. For every CDR3 protein sequence, its rows merge into one entry that carries the most common genes and DNA. TCRdb, rather than the study authors, made the V and J calls. The sample records nearly 600,000 distinct CDR3 sequences, approximately 15% of which are singletons. Under 7% of the sample lies in the top ten.

Concerning this clonotype: Its antigen is unknown. No base quality values were provided; no much bigger clone lies one nucleotide off.

Hyperthyroidism patients were newly diagnosed, with disease duration under 2 months, and aged 18 to 65 years. Any patient with an uncontrolled infection, another autoimmune disease, pregnancy or lactation was excluded. Diagnoses were based on clinical symptoms, serum thyroxine and TRAb, thyroid ultrasound and orbital computed tomography. Blood from progressor patients was drawn when they were first diagnosed with hyperthyroidism, before any ophthalmopathy symptoms appeared. PBMCs were isolated from 8 to 10 ml of fresh peripheral blood by Ficoll-Paque density gradient centrifugation. Progressor patients were defined as those initially diagnosed with Graves' hyperthyroidism in whom ophthalmopathy developed during follow-up. Total RNA was extracted using Trizol reagent, and RNA quality was assessed on an Agilent 2100 Bioanalyzer. Looking up the germline V gene yields CDR1 LGHNT and CDR2 FRNRAP. After removal of 6 bases from V and 8 bases from J, the junction retains 8 bases not matched to a gene. The CDR3 covers 13 residues, taking in both the cysteine and the phenylalanine. This entry keeps only the CDR3 DNA: 39 bases, framed from base 1.

The V and J segments used are TRBV12-5 and TRBJ1-2; TRBD1 fits 8 bases in the junction. Sequencing was carried out using blood. The clonotype originates from a woman aged 25 to 39 with Graves' hyperthyroidism that later progressed to Graves' ophthalmopathy. In nucleotides, the sequence is TGTGCTAGTGGCCCCGACAGGGGCAGAGGCTACACCTTC. Protein translation: CASGPDRGRGYTF.